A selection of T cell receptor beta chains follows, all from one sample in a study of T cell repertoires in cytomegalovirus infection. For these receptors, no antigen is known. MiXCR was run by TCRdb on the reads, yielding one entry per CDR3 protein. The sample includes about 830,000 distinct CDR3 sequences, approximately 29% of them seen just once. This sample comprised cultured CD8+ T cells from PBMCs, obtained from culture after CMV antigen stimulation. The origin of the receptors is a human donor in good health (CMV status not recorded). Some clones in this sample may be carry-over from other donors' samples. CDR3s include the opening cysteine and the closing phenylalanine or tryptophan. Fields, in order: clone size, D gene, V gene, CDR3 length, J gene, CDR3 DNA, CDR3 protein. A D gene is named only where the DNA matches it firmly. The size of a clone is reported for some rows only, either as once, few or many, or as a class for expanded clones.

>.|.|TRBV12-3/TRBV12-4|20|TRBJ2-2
TGTGCCAGCAGTTTGCTATCTCCCGGGACACCATCCCTGGGGACCGGGGAGCTGTTTTTT
CASSLLSPGTPSLGTGELFF
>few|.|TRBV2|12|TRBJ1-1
TGTGCCAGCAGTGAAGTTCGCACTGAAGCTTTCTTT
CASSEVRTEAFF
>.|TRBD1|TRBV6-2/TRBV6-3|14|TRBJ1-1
TGTGCCAGCAACTTCCGACAGGGGCGGACTGAAGCTTTCTTT
CASNFRQGRTEAFF
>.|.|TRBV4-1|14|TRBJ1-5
TGCGCCAGCAGCCAAGCTGGGGGCGGTCAGCCCCAGCATTTT
CASSQAGGGQPQHF
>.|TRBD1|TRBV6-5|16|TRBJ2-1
TGTGCCAGCAGTTACTTTGGGACAGGGGATGACAATGAGCAGTTCTTC
CASSYFGTGDDNEQFF
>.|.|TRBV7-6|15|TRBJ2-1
TGTGCCAGCAGCGCGAGGCAGGGTGTCAACAATGAGCAGTTCTTC
CASSARQGVNNEQFF
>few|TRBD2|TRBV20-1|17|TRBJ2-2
TGCAGTGCTAGAGGGGGGCTAGCGGGGTTGAACACCGGGGAGCTGTTTTTT
CSARGGLAGLNTGELFF
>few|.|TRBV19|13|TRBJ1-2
TGTGCCAGTAGTATAGCGGCGAGCTATGGCTACACCTTC
CASSIAASYGYTF
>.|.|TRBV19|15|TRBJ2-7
TGTGCCAGTAGCCTAGAGGACAGTCTTACCTACGAGCAGTACTTC
CASSLEDSLTYEQYF
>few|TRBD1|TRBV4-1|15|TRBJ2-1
TGCGCCAGCAGCCGGTACAGGGGGATGGGTAATGAGCAGTTCTTC
CASSRYRGMGNEQFF
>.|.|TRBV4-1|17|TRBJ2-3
TGCGCCAGCAGCCAAGAGTCTCGGTACAGGGTTTCAGATACGCAGTATTTT
CASSQESRYRVSDTQYF
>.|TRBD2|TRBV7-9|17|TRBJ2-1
TGTGCCAGCAGCTCCCCTTGGCTAGCGGATTCCTACAATGAGCAGTTCTTC
CASSSPWLADSYNEQFF
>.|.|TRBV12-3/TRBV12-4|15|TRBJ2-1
TGTGCCAGCAGTTTAGGTTCCCCGGAATACAATGAGCAGCTCTTC
CASSLGSPEYNEQLF
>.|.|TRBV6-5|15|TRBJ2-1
TGTGCCAGCAGTTATTCGGCAGGACCTTCGAATGAGCAGTTCTTC
CASSYSAGPSNEQFF
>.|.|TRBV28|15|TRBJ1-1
TGTGCCAGCAGTCTGGATCGGGGGGTAGGAAATGAAGCTTTCTTT
CASSLDRGVGNEAFF
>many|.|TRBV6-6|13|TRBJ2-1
TGTGCCAGCAGTCTCATTAACGACAATGAGCAGTTCTTC
CASSLINDNEQFF
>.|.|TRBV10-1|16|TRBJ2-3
TGCGCCAGCAGTGAGATGCAGGGGGGGCCCCGAGATACGCAGTATTTT
CASSEMQGGPRDTQYF
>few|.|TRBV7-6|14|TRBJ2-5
TGTGCCAGCAGCTCCATCCGGACAGAAGAGACCCAGTACTTC
CASSSIRTEETQYF
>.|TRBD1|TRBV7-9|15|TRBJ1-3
TGTGCCAGCAGCTTACCGAAGGACAGGAGGAACACCATATATTTT
CASSLPKDRRNTIYF
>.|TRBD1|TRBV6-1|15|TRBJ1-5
TGTGCCAGCAGCATAACAGGGGGCGCGGCAAAGCCCCAGCATTTT
CASSITGGAAKPQHF
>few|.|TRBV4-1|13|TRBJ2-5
TGCGCCACCTCCCCTGGGGGGCCGGAGACCCAGTACTTC
CATSPGGPETQYF
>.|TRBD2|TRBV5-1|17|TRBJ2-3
TGCGCCAGCAGCTTGGACCTGGTGGGGACTACCTCAGATACGCAGTATTTT
CASSLDLVGTTSDTQYF
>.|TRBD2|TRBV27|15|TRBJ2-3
TGTGCCAGCAGCCAGAAGCGGGGGGGAACAGATTCGCAGTATTTT
CASSQKRGGTDSQYF
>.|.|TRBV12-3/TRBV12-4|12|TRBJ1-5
TGTGCCAGCAGTTTCCCCCCAGGGCCCCAGCATTTT
CASSFPPGPQHF
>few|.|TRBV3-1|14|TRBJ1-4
TGTGCCAGCAGCCAAAGGAGAGGGGGGGAAAAACTGTTTTTT
CASSQRRGGEKLFF
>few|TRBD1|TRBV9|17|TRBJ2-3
TGTGCCAGCAGCCCACACCACCTTGGACAGGGACATGATACGCAGTATTTT
CASSPHHLGQGHDTQYF